A single sample is the source of the 2 T cell receptor beta chains below, sequenced in a study of blood T cell repertoires in COVID-19. Only in-frame clones appear in the TCRdb table, and some are missing; sequencing was by immunoSEQ multiplex PCR. The data contain under 150,000 clones, approximately 88% of them singletons. Sequencing was performed on peripheral blood. Receptors were obtained from a human donor in a cohort sampled during active COVID-19.

The chain combines TRBV7-9 with TRBJ2-1, with TRBD2 matching over 7 bases. The germline V gene has CDR1 SEHNR and CDR2 FQNEAQ (reference sequence). This CDR3 spans 16 amino acids. V was clipped by 1 base and J by 0 bases; unmatched bases: 3. CDR3 residues: CASSLVRGSSYNEQFF. The CDR3 bases are TGTGCCAGCAGCTTAGTGCGGGGGAGCTCCTACAATGAGCAGTTCTTC. The variable domain in full, completed from reference TRBV7-9 and TRBJ2-1, reads DTGVSQNPRHKITKRGQNVTFRCDPISEHNRLYWYRQTLGQGPEFLTYFQNEAQLEKSRLLSDRFSAERPKGSFSTLEIQRTEQGDSAMYLCASSLVRGSSYNEQFFGPGTRLTVL.

The chain has TRBV27 and TRBJ1-2, with 8 bases identical to TRBD1. V trimming: 3 bases; J trimming: 1 base; junction bases outside the gene matches: 10. The germline V gene has CDR1 MNHEY and CDR2 SMNVEV (reference sequence). The CDR3 consists of 17 residues. The CDR3 nucleotides read TGTGCCAGCAGTTTGACAGGGGCGACGATTGATAACTATGGCTACACCTTC. It is translated as CASSLTGATIDNYGYTF.